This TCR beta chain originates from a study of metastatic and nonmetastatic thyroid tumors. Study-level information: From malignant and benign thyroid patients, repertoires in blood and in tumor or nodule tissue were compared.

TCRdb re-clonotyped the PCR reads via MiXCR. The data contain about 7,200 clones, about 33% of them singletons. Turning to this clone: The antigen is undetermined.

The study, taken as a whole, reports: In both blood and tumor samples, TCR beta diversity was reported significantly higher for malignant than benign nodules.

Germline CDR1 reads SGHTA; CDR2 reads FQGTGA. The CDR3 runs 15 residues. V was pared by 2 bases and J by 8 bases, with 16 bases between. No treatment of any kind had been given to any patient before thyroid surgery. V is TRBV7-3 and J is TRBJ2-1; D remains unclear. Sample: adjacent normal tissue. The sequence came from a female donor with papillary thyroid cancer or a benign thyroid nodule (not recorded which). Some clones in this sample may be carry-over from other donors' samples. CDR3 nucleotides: TGTGCCAGCAGCTTAGGTTCTGGGATCGTAGATGAGCAGTTCTTC. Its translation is CASSLGSGIVDEQFF.